Included here is one T cell receptor (beta chain) sequence, with context. This record belongs to a study of shared clonotypes between healthy human individuals. The CDR3 runs to 13 residues. Here immunoSEQ multiplex PCR was the method, and the copy in TCRdb shows in-frame clones only, minus some. This table holds some 2.1 million clones, roughly 95% found once. Naive CD8 cells comprised CD45RO-negative, CCR7-positively selected cells, excluding terminally differentiated effector memory CD45RA+ cells. The chain recombines TRBV21-1 with TRBJ2-7; the D segment call TRBD1 is taken from the table without a DNA check. TRBV21-1 is shown as a pseudogene. The origin of this receptor is a man between 18 and 29 years old in good health. Sequencing input: naive CD8+ T cells sorted from blood. The DNA for the CDR3 is TGTGCCAGCAGCCCCCGACAGGACTACGAGCAGTACTTC. Translation: CASSPRQDYEQYF.